Below, 22 T cell receptor beta chains from the same sample are listed, as sequenced in a study of cytomegalovirus exposure and HLA in healthy donors. Repertoires were generated with immunoSEQ multiplex PCR, while TCRdb's copy carries only in-frame clones and drops some. The data hold tens of thousands of clones, with more than 95% observed a single time. Sequenced sample: PBMCs. These receptors all come from a man aged 18 to 30 in good health and CMV-seronegative.

The V gene is TRBV7-9, the J gene TRBJ2-1, with a tentative D call TRBD2 (6 bases). V shed 6 bases and J shed 5 bases, with 17 bases lying between them. The CDR3 has 15 residues. CDR1 and CDR2 from the germline V gene are SEHNR and FQNEAQ (reference sequence). The CDR3, as DNA: TGTGCCAGCAGATACCTGGCTGGGGGGAACAATGAGCAGTTCTTC. Protein sequence: CASRYLAGGNNEQFF.

The rearrangement uses TRBV7-2 and TRBJ2-7, with 8 bases lining up with TRBD2. There are 16 residues in the CDR3. The V gene end was trimmed by 1 base and the J gene end by 3 bases; junction bases not matched to a gene: 8. Germline-derived CDR1 and CDR2 are SGHTA and FQGNSA. CDR3: CASSLGGLDLFYEQYF. The DNA of the CDR3 is TGTGCCAGCAGCTTAGGGGGACTAGATCTATTCTACGAGCAGTACTTC. The whole variable domain, remainder taken from reference TRBV7-2 and TRBJ2-7, is GAGVSQSPSNKVTEKGKDVELRCDPISGHTALYWYRQSLGQGLEFLIYFQGNSAPDKSGLPSDRFSAERTGGSVSTLTIQRTQQEDSAVYLCASSLGGLDLFYEQYFGPGTRLTVT.

The genes are TRBV19 and TRBJ2-3, with no clear D. Trimming took off 5 bases at V and 2 bases at J, with 8 bases between the two ends. CDR3 length: 13 residues. CDR1 is LNHDA and CDR2 is SQIVND in the germline V gene (reference sequence). CDR3 residues: CASSQQITDTQYF. The CDR3 DNA reads as TGTGCCAGTAGTCAACAGATCACAGATACGCAGTATTTT.

The chain has TRBV19 and TRBJ1-3; D remains ambiguous. The length of the CDR3 is 14 residues. Looked up from germline, CDR1 is LNHDA and CDR2 is SQIVND (reference sequence). Between the trimmed V and J ends, which lost 5 bases and 3 bases, there was a span of 11 bases. CDR3 sequence reads: CASSFQAVGNTIYF. Written as DNA, the CDR3 is TGTGCCAGTAGTTTCCAGGCTGTTGGAAACACCATATATTTT.

The V and J genes are TRBV6-1 and TRBJ1-2, with D possibly being TRBD1 (5 bases). The CDR3 contains 13 residues. Germline CDR1 reads MNHNS; CDR2 reads SASEGT. Trimming cost V 5 bases and J 4 bases, with 11 bases left between them. CDR3 sequence (DNA): TGTGCCAGCAGTATAGACAGTCTCTATGGCTACACCTTC. Amino acids: CASSIDSLYGYTF.

This clone was seen just once. The chain joins TRBV25-1 to TRBJ1-5, with 7 bases fitting TRBD1. V lost 6 bases to trimming and J lost 4 bases; unmatched junction nucleotides: 6. Germline CDR1 reads MGHDK; CDR2 reads SYGVNS. The CDR3 extends over 14 amino acids. The CDR3 sequence: CASRNQGDNQPQHF. CDR3 coding DNA: TGTGCCAGCAGGAACCAGGGGGATAATCAGCCCCAGCATTTT.

The chain joins TRBV7-2 to TRBJ2-7; 8 positions agree with TRBD2. Germline CDR1 is SGHTA and CDR2 is FQGNSA. There are 16 residues in the CDR3. Trimming cost V 3 bases and J 0 bases; bases outside gene matches: 7. CDR3 sequence (DNA): TGTGCCAGCAGCTTTCGTAAGACTAGCGCCTCCTACGAGCAGTACTTC. Protein: CASSFRKTSASYEQYF. Complete variable domain (other parts from reference TRBV7-2 and TRBJ2-7): GAGVSQSPSNKVTEKGKDVELRCDPISGHTALYWYRQSLGQGLEFLIYFQGNSAPDKSGLPSDRFSAERTGGSVSTLTIQRTQQEDSAVYLCASSFRKTSASYEQYFGPGTRLTVT.

This chain uses TRBV7-9 with TRBJ2-3; TRBD1 agrees at 8 bases. The length of the CDR3 is 14 residues. The germline gives CDR1 SEHNR, CDR2 FQNEAQ (reference sequence). V trimming: 4 bases; J trimming: 2 bases; junction bases outside the gene matches: 2. The CDR3 here is CASSSDRDTDTQYF. The CDR3 DNA is TGTGCCAGCAGCTCGGACAGGGACACAGATACGCAGTATTTT.

The chain couples TRBV19 to TRBJ1-3; D call uncertain. Looked up from germline, CDR1 is LNHDA and CDR2 is SQIVND (reference sequence). The CDR3 has 16 residues. V lost 4 bases, J lost 0 bases, and 13 bases lay in between. The DNA for the CDR3 is TGTGCCAGTAGTACCCGAGGCAGTAGCTCTGGAAACACCATATATTTT. As protein: CASSTRGSSSGNTIYF.

V usage is TRBV6-6 and J usage is TRBJ1-2; 9 positions agree with TRBD1. J lost 4 bases, V lost 5 bases, and 2 bases had no gene match. Germline CDR1 is MNHNY and CDR2 is SVGAGI (reference sequence). The CDR3 is 13 amino acids. The CDR3 loop is CASSLQGAYGYTF. The CDR3 coding sequence is TGTGCCAGCAGTCTACAGGGGGCCTATGGCTACACCTTC.

V is TRBV2 and J is TRBJ2-4; tentative D call: TRBD1 (5 bases). The CDR3 contains 13 residues. The V and J ends lost 6 bases and 8 bases respectively, with 14 bases between them. Germline V CDR1 and CDR2: SNHLY, FYNNEI. CDR3 nucleotide sequence: TGTGCCAGCAGCCCCCAGGGCCCAGACATTCAGTACTTC. Protein: CASSPQGPDIQYF. Complete variable domain (other parts from reference TRBV2 and TRBJ2-4): EPEVTQTPSHQVTQMGQEVILRCVPISNHLYFYWYRQILGQKVEFLVSFYNNEISEKSEIFDDQFSVERPDGSNFTLKIRSTKLEDSAMYFCASSPQGPDIQYFGAGTRLSVL.

The chain recombines TRBV5-6 with TRBJ1-1; maybe TRBD1 (6 bases). The V gene's germline CDR1 is SGHDT and CDR2 YYEEEE. The CDR3 loop spans 13 amino acids. Trimming stripped 5 bases from V and 2 bases from J, with 10 bases between. The CDR3 nucleotides read TGTGCCAGCAGTCAGGGGCCTAACACTGAAGCTTTCTTT. Translation: CASSQGPNTEAFF.

V gene TRBV11-3 combines with J gene TRBJ1-1, with 7 bases aligning to TRBD1. CDR3 length: 13 amino acids. Unmatched junction bases numbered 9, after V lost 4 bases and J lost 10 bases. Germline V lookup: CDR1 SGHNT, CDR2 YENEEA. CDR3 coding DNA: TGTGCCAGCAGCTCACACAGGGGAGCGGTAGCTTTCTTT. Protein product: CASSSHRGAVAFF.

The CDR3 sequence is CASSMTQGYGYTF. In DNA, the CDR3 is TGTGCCAGTAGTATGACTCAGGGGTATGGCTACACCTTC. The chain uses TRBV19 and TRBJ1-2; D is perhaps TRBD1 (6 bases). The ends were cut back, 3 bases at V and 5 bases at J, with 10 bases in the middle. The CDR3 length is 13 residues. Germline CDR1 LNHDA, CDR2 SQIVND (reference sequence).

The chain combines TRBV30 with TRBJ1-1; D gene unclear. The CDR3 has 14 amino acids. Trimming pared 3 bases from V and 2 bases from J, leaving 13 bases between. The germline V gene encodes CDR1 GTSNPN and CDR2 SVGIG (reference sequence). CDR3 residues: CAWRMYGRNTEAFF. The CDR3, as DNA: TGTGCCTGGAGGATGTACGGGAGAAACACTGAAGCTTTCTTT.

DNA for the CDR3: TGTGCCAGCAGCATAGACAGGCGGGCCGGCAATGAGCAGTTCTTC. Translated: CASSIDRRAGNEQFF. The J gene is TRBJ2-1, the V gene TRBV5-6; tentative D call: TRBD1 (6 bases). The V end was cut by 4 bases, the J end by 6 bases, with 17 bases between. Germline V gene data show CDR1 as SGHDT and CDR2 as YYEEEE. The CDR3 consists of 15 residues.

CDR3 residues: CASNLGSGTINEKLFF. CDR3 nucleotide sequence: TGTGCCAGCAACTTGGGCTCCGGGACAATCAATGAAAAACTGTTTTTT. V gene TRBV7-9 combines with J gene TRBJ1-4; D might be TRBD1 (6 bases). The CDR3 is 16 residues long. The germline V gene encodes CDR1 SEHNR and CDR2 FQNEAQ (reference sequence). Trimming left V 7 bases short and J 5 bases short, with 20 bases between.

The chain joins TRBV6-1 to TRBJ2-7; D perhaps matches TRBD1 (5 bases). The germline CDR1 and CDR2 sequences are MNHNS and SASEGT. The CDR3 is 13 residues long. Trimming removed 1 base at V and 6 bases at J, with 10 bases between. The DNA for the CDR3 is TGTGCCAGCAGTGAAGTCGGCAGGGCCGAGCAGTACTTC. Its translation: CASSEVGRAEQYF.

The chain combines TRBV19 with TRBJ2-3; the match to TRBD1 covers 9 bases. V shed 6 bases and J 0 bases; nucleotides not matched to a gene: 10. CDR1 LNHDA and CDR2 SQIVND come from the germline V gene (reference sequence). The CDR3 runs 17 residues. CDR3 DNA sequence: TGTGCCAGTAGAGGGCTTTACAGGGGGCTGAGCACAGATACGCAGTATTTT. Residues: CASRGLYRGLSTDTQYF.

J is TRBJ2-1 and V is TRBV28; the match to TRBD1 covers 7 bases. This CDR3 is 14 amino acids long. Germline V gene lookup returns CDR1 MDHEN and CDR2 SYDVKM. Losses at the gene ends were 6 bases for V and 6 bases for J; bases not matched to a gene: 8. CDR3 protein: CASSPGQQTNEQFF. The CDR3, as DNA: TGTGCCAGCAGCCCGGGACAGCAAACCAATGAGCAGTTCTTC.

The chain employs TRBV5-4 and TRBJ1-4, with D perhaps TRBD1 (5 bases). The CDR3 is made up of 17 amino acids. CDR1 is SGHNT and CDR2 is YYREEE in the germline V gene (reference sequence). Trimming left V 3 bases short and J 4 bases short, with 19 bases between. Here the CDR3 DNA reads TGTGCCAGCAGCTCCCAAACTCGAGGACAAATTAATGAAAAACTGTTTTTT. This gives the protein CASSSQTRGQINEKLFF.

V is TRBV7-9 and J is TRBJ1-5; 7 bases fit TRBD1. V shed 0 bases, J shed 3 bases, and the junction held 8 bases outside the gene matches. The germline V gene has CDR1 SEHNR and CDR2 FQNEAQ (reference sequence). The CDR3 has 17 residues. CDR3 residues: CASSLALGTEHNQPQHF. The CDR3 nucleotides are TGTGCCAGCAGCTTAGCGCTGGGGACAGAGCACAATCAGCCCCAGCATTTT.